The 15 T cell receptor beta chains listed next were all sequenced from one sample in a study of blood T cell repertoires in COVID-19. Sequencing was performed with immunoSEQ multiplex PCR; in TCRdb, only in-frame clones are kept and a portion is missing. In the table there are 200,000 to 250,000 clones, around four fifths of which are singletons. Sequenced: peripheral blood. These receptors were taken from a woman over 75 with active or convalescent COVID-19.

This clone was recorded a few times. This chain links TRBV6-1 with TRBJ1-2; 8 bases are shared with TRBD1. Germline assignment: CDR1 MNHNS and CDR2 SASEGT. The CDR3 has 14 amino acids. Trimming removed 6 bases from V and 4 bases from J; junction bases left unmatched: 7. CDR3 nucleotides: TGTGCCAGCAGAACCACAGGGGGATCCTATGGCTACACCTTC. It yields the protein CASRTTGGSYGYTF.

The V gene is TRBV11-3, the J gene TRBJ2-3; 7 bases agree with TRBD1. This CDR3 comprises 15 residues. Germline values: CDR1 SGHNT, CDR2 YENEEA. V trimming: 5 bases; J trimming: 3 bases; junction bases outside the gene matches: 8. DNA of the CDR3: TGTGCCAGCAGCGAGACAGGGCCCGCGACAGATACGCAGTATTTT. It encodes CASSETGPATDTQYF.

V is TRBV4-2 and J is TRBJ1-2, with TRBD1 identical over 7 bases. The CDR3 totals 14 residues. J was trimmed by 8 bases and V by 1 base; bases with no gene match: 7. The germline CDR1 and CDR2 sequences are LGHNA and YNFKEQ. This CDR3 reads CASSQGGGRGGYTF. The CDR3 nucleotides read TGTGCCAGCAGCCAAGGAGGGGGCCGCGGGGGCTACACCTTC.

This clone appeared once. The chain uses TRBV5-1 and TRBJ2-7, with D possibly being TRBD1 (6 bases). The CDR3 is made up of 14 amino acids. V was trimmed by 4 bases and J by 7 bases, leaving 18 bases between them. CDR1 SGHRS and CDR2 YFSETQ come from the germline V gene. This chain's CDR3 is CASSPSRTVGEQYF. As DNA, the CDR3 is TGCGCCAGCAGCCCTTCTCGGACAGTGGGAGAGCAGTACTTC. The full variable domain, its missing parts supplied by reference TRBV5-1 and TRBJ2-7, is KAGVTQTPRYLIKTRGQQVTLSCSPISGHRSVSWYQQTPGQGLQFLFEYFSETQRNKGNFPGRFSGRQFSNSRSEMNVSTLELGDSALYLCASSPSRTVGEQYFGPGTRLTVT.

The chain combines TRBV6-5 with TRBJ2-5; D remains ambiguous. From germline, CDR1 is MNHEY and CDR2 SVGAGI. Trimming stripped 7 bases from V and 2 bases from J, with 14 bases between. This CDR3 spans 14 amino acids. Here the CDR3 reads CASTDERTQETQYF. CDR3 nucleotides: TGTGCCAGCACCGACGAGCGTACACAAGAGACCCAGTACTTC.

V usage is TRBV11-2 and J usage is TRBJ1-2; 7 nucleotides agree with TRBD1. Looked up from germline, CDR1 is SGHAT and CDR2 is FQNNGV. The CDR3 runs 14 residues. Trimming at V came to 6 bases and at J to 8 bases, leaving 12 bases not matched to a gene. CDR3 residues: CASSSDRAVGGYTF. CDR3 DNA: TGTGCCAGCAGTTCAGACAGGGCAGTTGGCGGCTACACCTTC.

The chain is built from TRBV6-5 and TRBJ1-6, with a tentative D call TRBD1 (6 bases). This CDR3 is 15 amino acids long. CDR1 and CDR2 from the germline V gene are MNHEY and SVGAGI. V was cut by 6 bases and J by 7 bases, with 16 bases left in between. CDR3 region: CASSVTQGKNSPLHF. DNA of the CDR3: TGTGCCAGCAGCGTAACACAGGGAAAGAATTCACCCCTCCACTTT.

This chain uses TRBV1 with TRBJ2-1; the table's D call, TRBD1, was not checked against the DNA. TRBV1 is termed a pseudogene. This CDR3 has 13 residues. CDR3 amino acids: CTSSQDGQGDRFF. The CDR3 coding sequence is TGCACCAGCAGCCAAGATGGCCAAGGGGATCGGTTCTTC.

The chain links TRBV21-1 to TRBJ2-3; TRBD2, the D gene given by the table, was not confirmed from the DNA. TRBV21-1 is a pseudogene locus. This CDR3 is 15 amino acids long. CDR3 sequence reads: CASSKVRGCTDTQYF. DNA of the CDR3: TGTGCCAGCAGCAAAGTTCGGGGGTGCACAGATACGCAGTATTTT.

This chain connects TRBV3-1 (or the pseudogene TRBV3-2) to TRBJ2-1; TRBD2 matches 13 bases. The germline V gene encodes CDR1 LGHDT and CDR2 YNNKEL (reference sequence). The CDR3 extends over 16 amino acids. The trim removed 4 bases at V and 2 bases at J, leaving 2 bases unmatched. The CDR3 loop reads CASSRTSGGTYNEQFF. CDR3 DNA: TGTGCCAGCAGCCGGACTAGCGGGGGAACCTACAATGAGCAGTTCTTC.

This chain uses TRBV4-2 with TRBJ1-6, with a tentative D call TRBD1 (6 bases). Trimming left V 3 bases short and J 9 bases short, with 15 bases between. Germline assignment: CDR1 LGHNA and CDR2 YNFKEQ. The CDR3 length is 15 residues. CDR3 sequence (DNA): TGTGCCAGCAGCCAGGAACAGGGAGGGTTTTCACCCCTCCACTTT. Its translation: CASSQEQGGFSPLHF.

This sequence joins TRBV27 and TRBJ1-1; D gene uncertain. V gave up 0 bases and J gave up 4 bases, with 12 bases separating them. CDR1 MNHEY and CDR2 SMNVEV come from the germline V gene (reference sequence). The CDR3 spans 15 residues. For the CDR3, the DNA is TGTGCCAGCAGTTTATCGGTGAGATGGTCCACTGAAGCTTTCTTT. Translation gives CASSLSVRWSTEAFF.

The chain has TRBV2 and TRBJ1-2, with 10 nucleotides matching TRBD1. Trimming cost V 6 bases and J 7 bases; bases outside gene matches: 11. CDR3 size: 15 residues. Germline V gene lookup returns CDR1 SNHLY and CDR2 FYNNEI. CDR3 DNA sequence: TGTGCCAGCAGCGAGTTGGGGACAGGGGAGTTTGGCTACACCTTC. Translated, it gives CASSELGTGEFGYTF.

The chain carries TRBV5-1 and TRBJ1-2; 8 bases map to TRBD1. Germline CDR1 SGHRS, CDR2 YFSETQ. The V gene end was trimmed by 4 bases and the J gene end by 4 bases; junction bases not matched to a gene: 3. There are 13 residues in the CDR3. Written as DNA, the CDR3 is TGCGCCAGCAGCGTCGGGACAGGCTATGGCTACACCTTC. It codes for CASSVGTGYGYTF.

The rearrangement uses TRBV19 and TRBJ1-5; 7 bases are shared with TRBD1. CDR3 length equals 15 residues. V trimming: 3 bases; J trimming: 2 bases; junction bases outside the gene matches: 4. Germline V gene sequence: CDR1 LNHDA, CDR2 SQIVND (reference sequence). The CDR3 nucleotides read TGTGCCAGTAGTATCGAACAGGGGCGCAATCAGCCCCAGCATTTT. It specifies CASSIEQGRNQPQHF.